This T cell receptor beta chain emerged from a study of breast tumors, draining lymph nodes, adjacent tissues. V lost 2 bases, J lost 7 bases, and 20 bases stayed unmatched. The germline V gene encodes CDR1 DFQATT and CDR2 SNEGSKA (reference sequence). CDR3 size: 20 residues. The lymph nodes were axillary draining lymph nodes from breast cancer patients. This clonotype came up many times. TCRdb redid the calling of the multiplex PCR reads with MiXCR, one entry per CDR3 protein. In the table there are 130,000 or so distinct CDR3 sequences, under 25% of which are singletons. The sequence was obtained from a female donor with breast cancer. Some clones in this sample may be carry-over from other donors' samples. Sequenced input: axillary lymph node tissue. The chain employs TRBV20-1 and TRBJ2-1, with 13 bases identical to TRBD2. CDR3 region: CSARYLRRTSGSGWGNEQFF. CDR3 bases: TGCAGTGCTAGATACCTTCGGCGGACTAGCGGGAGTGGTTGGGGGAATGAGCAGTTCTTC.